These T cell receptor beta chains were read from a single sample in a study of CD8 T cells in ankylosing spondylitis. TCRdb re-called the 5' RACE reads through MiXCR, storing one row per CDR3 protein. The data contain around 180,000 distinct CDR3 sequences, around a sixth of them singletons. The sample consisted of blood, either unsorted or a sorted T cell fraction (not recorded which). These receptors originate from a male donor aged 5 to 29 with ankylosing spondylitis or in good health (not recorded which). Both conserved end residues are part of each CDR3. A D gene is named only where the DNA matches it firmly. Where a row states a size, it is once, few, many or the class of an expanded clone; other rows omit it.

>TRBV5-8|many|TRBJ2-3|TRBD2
TGTGCCAGCAGCTTGGGGACTAGCGCTAGCACAGATACGCAGTATTTT
CASSLGTSASTDTQYF
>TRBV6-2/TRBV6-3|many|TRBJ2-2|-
TGTGCCAGCAGTTACGCGGACGCCGGGGAGCTGTTTTTT
CASSYADAGELFF
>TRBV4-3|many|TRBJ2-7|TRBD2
TGCGCCAGCAGCCAAGAGTGGGAGGGCTCCTACGAGCAGTACTTC
CASSQEWEGSYEQYF
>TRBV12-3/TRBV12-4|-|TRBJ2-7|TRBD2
TGTGCCAGCAAAGGACTAGCGGGAGCTAGGGATTACGAGCAGTACTTC
CASKGLAGARDYEQYF
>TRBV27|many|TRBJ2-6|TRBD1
TGTGCCAGCAGAAAGGGACAGGGGGCGCCAGGGGCCAACGTCCTGACTTTC
CASRKGQGAPGANVLTF
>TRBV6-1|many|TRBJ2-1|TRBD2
TGTGCCAGCCGCCCTTTGGCGGGAGTTGCCTACAATGAGCAGTTCTTC
CASRPLAGVAYNEQFF
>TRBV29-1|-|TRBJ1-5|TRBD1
TGCAGCATCCGACAGGGTAGGGAGCCCCAGCATTTT
CSIRQGREPQHF
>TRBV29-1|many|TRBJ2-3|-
TGCAGCGTAAGGGGAAGCACAGATACGCAGTATTTT
CSVRGSTDTQYF
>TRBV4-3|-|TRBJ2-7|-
TGCGCCAGCAGCCAAGATCCTAAAGGCCACTACGAGCAGTACTTC
CASSQDPKGHYEQYF
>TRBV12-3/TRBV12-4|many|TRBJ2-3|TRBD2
TGTGCCAGCAGTTGGCCCACCCCTAGCGGGAGTCCTCCTAGCACAGATACGCAGTATTTT
CASSWPTPSGSPPSTDTQYF
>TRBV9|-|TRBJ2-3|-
TGTGCCAGCAGCGTAGTCGGTCAGCACACAGATACGCAGTATTTT
CASSVVGQHTDTQYF
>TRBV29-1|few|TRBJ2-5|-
TGCAGCGGGAGGGGGGCGCAGACCCAGTACTTC
CSGRGAQTQYF
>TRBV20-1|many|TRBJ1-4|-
TGCAGTGCCCGTCCGGGGGGGGCCGGGGAAAAACTGTTTTTT
CSARPGGAGEKLFF
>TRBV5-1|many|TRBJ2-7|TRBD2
TGCGCCAGCAGCCAAAACGGAGCGGGAGGGCCCTACGAGCAGTACTTC
CASSQNGAGGPYEQYF
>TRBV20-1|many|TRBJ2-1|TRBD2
TGCAGTGCTAGACCATCGGGGGGGAGTACGAACAATGAGCAGTTCTTC
CSARPSGGSTNNEQFF
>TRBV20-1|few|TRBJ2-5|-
TGCAGTGCTAGAGATAGCCCAAGAGGGTTACGAGAGACCCAGTACTTC
CSARDSPRGLRETQYF
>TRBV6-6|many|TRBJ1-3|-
TGTGCCAGCACCTTTACCGGACCTCCTGACTCTGGAAACACCATATATTTT
CASTFTGPPDSGNTIYF
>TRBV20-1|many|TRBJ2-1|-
TGCAGTGCCCCCAAGGGCCCCAATGAGCAGTTCTTC
CSAPKGPNEQFF
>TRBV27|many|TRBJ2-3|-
TGTGCCAGCAGCCTTATCGGATCTAGCACAGATACGCAGTATTTT
CASSLIGSSTDTQYF
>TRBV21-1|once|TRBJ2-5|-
TGTGCCAGCAACCATCCAATACGACAAGACTCTATCCAAGAGACCCAGTACTTC
CASNHPIRQDSIQETQYF
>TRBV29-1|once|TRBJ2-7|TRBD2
TGCAGCGTCCGCGACACTAGCGGGAGATTCGAGCAGTACTTC
CSVRDTSGRFEQYF
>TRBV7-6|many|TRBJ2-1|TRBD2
TGTGCCTCGGGGACTAGCGGGAATTACAATGAGCAGTTCTTC
CASGTSGNYNEQFF
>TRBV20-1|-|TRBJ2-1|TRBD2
TGCAGTGTTCAAACTACCGGGACTAGCGGTGGCGATGAGCAGTTCTTC
CSVQTTGTSGGDEQFF
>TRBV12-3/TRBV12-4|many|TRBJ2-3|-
TGTGCCAGCAGTCCGAGGGAGACTGCCGATACGCAGTATTTT
CASSPRETADTQYF
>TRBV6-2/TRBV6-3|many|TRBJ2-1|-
TGTGCCAGCAGTTACGGCGGGAACTCCTACAATGAGCAGTTCTTC
CASSYGGNSYNEQFF
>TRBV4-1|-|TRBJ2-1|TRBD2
TGCGCCAGCAGCCCGACTAGCGGGCTATACAATGAGCAGTTCTTC
CASSPTSGLYNEQFF
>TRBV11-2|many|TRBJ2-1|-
TGTGCCAGCGTAAGTTTGGACACCACCTACAATGAGCAGTTCTTC
CASVSLDTTYNEQFF
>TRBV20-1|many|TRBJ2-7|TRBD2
TGCAGTGCTAGAGACGTACATGGGAGCGGGATTCCTCCCTACGAGCAGTACTTC
CSARDVHGSGIPPYEQYF
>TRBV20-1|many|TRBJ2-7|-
TGCAGTGCTAGTCCGTTGGCGGGGGCTCTCTACGAGCAGTACTTC
CSASPLAGALYEQYF
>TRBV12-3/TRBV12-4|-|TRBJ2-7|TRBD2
TGTGCCAGCAGTGCCAGACTAGCGGGACTCTCCTACGAGCAGTACTTC
CASSARLAGLSYEQYF
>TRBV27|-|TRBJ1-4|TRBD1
TGTGCCAGCAGTTTAACGAGACAGGGGCTTAATGAAAAACTGTTTTTT
CASSLTRQGLNEKLFF
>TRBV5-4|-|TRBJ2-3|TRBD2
TGTGCCAGCAGTCCCACTAGCGGTAGCACAGATACGCAGTATTTT
CASSPTSGSTDTQYF
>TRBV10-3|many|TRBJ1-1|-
TGTGCCATCAAGCAGGCGAACACTGAAGCTTTCTTT
CAIKQANTEAFF
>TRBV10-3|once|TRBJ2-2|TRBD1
TGTGCCATCAGTGAGCCGGCCGGGACAGGGAGCACCGGGGAGCTGTTTTTT
CAISEPAGTGSTGELFF
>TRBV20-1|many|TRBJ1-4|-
TGCAGTGCTAGACCGGGGGGGGGGGAAAAACTGTTTTTT
CSARPGGGEKLFF
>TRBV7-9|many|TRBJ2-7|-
TGTGCCAGCAGCTTGACTAGCTACGAGCAGTACTTC
CASSLTSYEQYF
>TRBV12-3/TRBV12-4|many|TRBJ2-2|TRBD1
TGTGCCAGCAGTAGCCTGAGGACAGGGAGCCCCGGGGAGCTGTTTTTT
CASSSLRTGSPGELFF
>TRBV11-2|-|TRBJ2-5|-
TGTGCCAGCAGCTCATTCAGGGTGCGAGAGACCCAGTACTTC
CASSSFRVRETQYF
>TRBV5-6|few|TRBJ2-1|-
TGTGCCAGCAGCTTGGCCTCTAGCCTCGAGCAGTTCTTC
CASSLASSLEQFF
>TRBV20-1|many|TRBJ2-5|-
TGCAGTGCAGAGGGTCCTACTCAAGAGACCCAGTACTTC
CSAEGPTQETQYF
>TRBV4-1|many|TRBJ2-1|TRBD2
TGCGCCAGCAGCCAAGATACTAGCGGGAGAATGAATGAGCAGTTCTTC
CASSQDTSGRMNEQFF
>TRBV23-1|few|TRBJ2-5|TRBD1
TGCGCCAGCAGTCCCCCCGGACAGGGGGGTAAAGAGACCCAGTACTTC
CASSPPGQGGKETQYF
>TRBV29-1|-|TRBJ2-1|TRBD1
TGCAGCCTGAGGGGGCGAGGGATGATCAATGAGCAGTTCTTC
CSLRGRGMINEQFF
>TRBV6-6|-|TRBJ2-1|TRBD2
TGTGCCAGCAGTTCCTGGACTAGCGGCTACAATGAGCAGTTCTTC
CASSSWTSGYNEQFF
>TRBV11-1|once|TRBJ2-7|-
TGTGCCTGCAGCTTAGGGATCGACAGGACCACCTACGAGCAGTACTTC
CACSLGIDRTTYEQYF
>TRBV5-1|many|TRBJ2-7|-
TGCGCCAGCAGCTTGGCCGGTTTCGTGAGCTCCTACGAGCAGTACTTC
CASSLAGFVSSYEQYF
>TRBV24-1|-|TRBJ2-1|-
TGTGCCACTCAAAAGGGCCTCTTGTTGAGGCAGTTCTTC
CATQKGLLLRQFF
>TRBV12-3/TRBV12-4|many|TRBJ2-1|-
TGTGCCAGCAGTCCTCGGGAGCCCCGGGTAAATGAGCAGTTCTTC
CASSPREPRVNEQFF
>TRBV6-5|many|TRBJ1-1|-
TGTGCCAGCAGTTCCGGGGACATTAAAGCTTTCTTT
CASSSGDIKAFF
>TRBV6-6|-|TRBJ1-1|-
TGTGCCAGCAGTTACTCGAACCCTATGAACACTGAAGCTTTCTTT
CASSYSNPMNTEAFF